This T cell receptor beta chain comes out of a study of siplizumab effects on memory and regulatory T cells. Study results and limitations: It was never confirmed that proliferating Tregs from siplizumab cultures were suppressive.

Assays were performed on roughly 90,000 TCR templates per sample. Data came from immunoSEQ multiplex PCR; TCRdb stores just in-frame clones and leaves some out. The data contain 100,000 to 120,000 clones, roughly 91% of them singletons. The CDR3 totals 12 residues. The V gene lost 8 bases and the J gene lost 2 bases, with 9 bases spanning the gap. Germline V gene lookup returns CDR1 KGHSH and CDR2 LQKENI. Notes on this clone: Its antigen is not known.

V is TRBV18 and J is TRBJ1-2, with D perhaps TRBD1 (5 bases). Sequences were obtained from CD4+ T cells sorted from blood. The clonotype was recovered from a human donor in good health. CDR3: CASGRDNYGYTF. The CDR3 DNA follows: TGTGCCAGCGGCCGGGACAACTATGGCTACACCTTC.